This T cell receptor beta chain was identified in a study of regulatory T cells in long-lasting Graves disease. Points from the study as a whole: TCR diversity in persistent Graves' patients was below that of newly diagnosed ones.

TCR beta libraries were built with iRepertoire HTBI primers and Arm-PCR of CDR3 regions. Original analysis: The identification of about 68 TRBV and roughly 15 TRBJ segments was made across samples. TCRdb independently ran MiXCR on the multiplex PCR reads; one entry per CDR3 protein. Clone size and V and J calls follow TCRdb, not the original study. The repertoire consists of about 220,000 distinct CDR3 sequences, with approximately 16% occurring once and the leading ten covering roughly a fifth. This clonotype was detected many times. Its antigen is undetermined. In germline, CDR1 is MNHEY, CDR2 SMNVEV (reference sequence). CDR3 length: 12 residues. Trimming shortened V by 7 bases and J by 4 bases, and 8 bases separated the two germline ends. The time point was: newly diagnosed GD, antithyroid drugs for less than 3 months. PBMC RNA served as the TCR library source.

The material was peripheral blood mononuclear cells (PBMCs), obtained at new diagnosis, from a patient treated with antithyroid drugs. This receptor was identified in a female donor with Graves disease. The J gene is TRBJ2-1, the V gene TRBV27; a possible D gene is TRBD1 (6 bases). In nucleotides, the CDR3 is TGTGCCAGCACAGGGGCGTACAATGAGCAGTTCTTC. It is translated as CASTGAYNEQFF.